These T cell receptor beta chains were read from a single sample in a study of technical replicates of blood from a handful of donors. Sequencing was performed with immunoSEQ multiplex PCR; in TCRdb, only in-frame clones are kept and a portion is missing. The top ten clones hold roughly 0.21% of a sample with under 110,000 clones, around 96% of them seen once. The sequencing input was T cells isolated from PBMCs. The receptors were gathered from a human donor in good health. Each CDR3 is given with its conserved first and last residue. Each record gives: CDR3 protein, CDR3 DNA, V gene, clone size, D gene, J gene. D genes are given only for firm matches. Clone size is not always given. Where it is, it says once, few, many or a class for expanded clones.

CDR3: CASSLLSQGAREAFF; DNA: TGTGCCAGCAGTCTCCTATCCCAGGGGGCCCGTGAAGCTTTCTTT; V: TRBV28; size: NA; D: TRBD1; J: TRBJ1-1
CDR3: CASSAQWMEVTEAFF; DNA: TGTGCCAGCAGCGCACAATGGATGGAGGTCACTGAAGCTTTCTTT; V: TRBV13; size: NA; D: NA; J: TRBJ1-1
CDR3: CASSVGQIYGYTF; DNA: TGTGCCAGCAGCGTGGGACAGATCTATGGCTACACCTTC; V: TRBV6-1; size: NA; D: TRBD1; J: TRBJ1-2
CDR3: CASSKPGTGSTDTQYF; DNA: TGTGCCAGCTCCAAGCCAGGGACAGGGTCTACAGATACGCAGTATTTT; V: TRBV18; size: NA; D: TRBD1; J: TRBJ2-3
CDR3: CASSRETPGNIQYF; DNA: TGCGCCAGCAGCCGAGAAACCCCGGGTAACATTCAGTACTTC; V: TRBV4-1; size: NA; D: NA; J: TRBJ2-4
CDR3: CASSPHWTSSYEQYF; DNA: TGTGCCAGCAGCCCTCACTGGACTAGTTCCTACGAGCAGTACTTC; V: TRBV9; size: NA; D: TRBD2; J: TRBJ2-7
CDR3: CASSGRGMPYEQYF; DNA: TGTGCCAGCAGTGGCCGAGGCATGCCCTACGAGCAGTACTTC; V: TRBV28; size: NA; D: NA; J: TRBJ2-7
CDR3: CASSLLDSPSGNTIYF; DNA: TGTGCCAGCAGCCTATTGGACAGCCCATCTGGAAACACCATATATTTT; V: TRBV7-9; size: NA; D: NA; J: TRBJ1-3
CDR3: CASNTLTRYYGYTF; DNA: TGTGCCAGCAACACGCTGACACGCTACTATGGCTACACCTTC; V: TRBV6-1; size: NA; D: NA; J: TRBJ1-2
CDR3: CASSPPGLAGEGTQYF; DNA: TGTGCCAGCTCACCACCGGGACTAGCGGGAGAAGGTACGCAGTATTTT; V: TRBV18; size: NA; D: TRBD2; J: TRBJ2-3
CDR3: CASSSGLAGGTDTQYF; DNA: TGCGCCAGCAGCTCGGGACTAGCGGGGGGCACAGATACGCAGTATTTT; V: TRBV5-1; size: NA; D: TRBD2; J: TRBJ2-3
CDR3: CAISESVAGNNEQFF; DNA: TGTGCCATCAGTGAGTCGGTAGCGGGTAACAATGAGCAGTTCTTC; V: TRBV10-3; size: NA; D: TRBD2; J: TRBJ2-1
CDR3: CAWSWKGQGFVVYGYTF; DNA: TGTGCCTGGAGTTGGAAGGGACAGGGCTTTGTTGTCTATGGCTACACCTTC; V: TRBV30; size: NA; D: TRBD1; J: TRBJ1-2
CDR3: CASSLVDLASTDTQYF; DNA: TGTGCCAGCAGCTTAGTCGACTTGGCGTCCACAGATACGCAGTATTTT; V: TRBV7-9; size: NA; D: NA; J: TRBJ2-3
CDR3: CASSLGSTGGPYNEQFF; DNA: TGTGCCAGCAGTTTAGGGTCGACAGGGGGCCCCTACAATGAGCAGTTCTTC; V: TRBV27; size: NA; D: TRBD1; J: TRBJ2-1
CDR3: CASSFTGEVVDTQYF; DNA: TGTGCCAGCAGCTTTACGGGAGAAGTGGTGGATACGCAGTATTTT; V: TRBV11-2; size: NA; D: NA; J: TRBJ2-3
CDR3: CAISESGTGNEKLFF; DNA: TGTGCCATCAGTGAGTCTGGGACAGGGAATGAAAAACTGTTTTTT; V: TRBV10-3; size: NA; D: TRBD1; J: TRBJ1-4
CDR3: CASSTPGQGTTHNTEAFF; DNA: TGTGCCAGCAGCACGCCGGGACAGGGGACAACGCATAACACTGAAGCTTTCTTT; V: TRBV9; size: NA; D: TRBD1; J: TRBJ1-1
CDR3: CSVEPGDSYNEQFF; DNA: TGCAGCGTTGAACCGGGGGACTCCTACAATGAGCAGTTCTTC; V: TRBV29-1; size: NA; D: NA; J: TRBJ2-1
CDR3: CASSELKTSGTSEQYF; DNA: TGTGCCAGCAGTGAATTGAAGACTAGCGGGACCAGCGAGCAGTACTTC; V: TRBV6-1; size: NA; D: TRBD2; J: TRBJ2-7
CDR3: CASSLAGTLFIDTQYF; DNA: TGCGCCAGCAGCTTAGCCGGGACTTTATTCATAGATACGCAGTATTTT; V: TRBV5-1; size: NA; D: NA; J: TRBJ2-3
CDR3: CASSDEGALAEAFF; DNA: TGTGCCAGCAGTGATGAGGGGGCCTTGGCTGAAGCTTTCTTT; V: TRBV6-1; size: once; D: TRBD1; J: TRBJ1-1
CDR3: CASSEIQGTGELFF; DNA: TGCGCCAGCAGCGAGATTCAGGGGACCGGGGAGCTGTTTTTT; V: TRBV5-1; size: NA; D: NA; J: TRBJ2-2
CDR3: CASSLLAGGTDTQYF; DNA: TGTGCCAGCAGTTTGTTAGCGGGGGGCACAGATACGCAGTATTTT; V: TRBV27; size: NA; D: TRBD2; J: TRBJ2-3
CDR3: CASSVGTGSTGELFF; DNA: TGTGCCAGCAGCGTAGGAACAGGGAGCACCGGGGAGCTGTTTTTT; V: TRBV9; size: NA; D: NA; J: TRBJ2-2
CDR3: CASATSGGLILSYEQYF; DNA: TGTGCCAGCGCTACTAGCGGGGGCCTAATACTATCCTACGAGCAGTACTTC; V: TRBV9; size: once; D: TRBD2; J: TRBJ2-7
CDR3: CASSLGTALAGYTF; DNA: TGCGCCAGCAGCCTGGGGACAGCCTTAGCTGGCTACACCTTC; V: TRBV5-1; size: NA; D: TRBD1; J: TRBJ1-2
CDR3: CASTKTGGKLETQYF; DNA: TGTGCCAGCACCAAGACAGGGGGCAAACTTGAGACCCAGTACTTC; V: TRBV27; size: NA; D: TRBD1; J: TRBJ2-5
CDR3: CASGGGGRGNEQFF; DNA: TGTGCCAGCGGGGGAGGGGGTAGGGGCAATGAGCAGTTCTTC; V: TRBV6-6; size: NA; D: NA; J: TRBJ2-1
CDR3: CASRDRDRLNYGYTF; DNA: TGTGCCAGCAGGGACCGGGACAGGCTAAACTATGGCTACACCTTC; V: TRBV6-5; size: NA; D: TRBD1; J: TRBJ1-2
CDR3: CASSSLPDRANTEAFF; DNA: TGTGCCAGCAGCTCCCTCCCGGACAGGGCGAACACTGAAGCTTTCTTT; V: TRBV13; size: NA; D: TRBD1; J: TRBJ1-1
CDR3: CASSPTRTGDGYTF; DNA: TGTGCCAGCAGCCCAACCAGGACAGGGGATGGCTACACCTTC; V: TRBV27; size: NA; D: TRBD1; J: TRBJ1-2
CDR3: CASSIRGAPGELFF; DNA: TGTGCCAGCAGCATCCGGGGGGCCCCCGGGGAGCTGTTTTTT; V: TRBV11-1; size: NA; D: NA; J: TRBJ2-2
CDR3: CASSTNGWEGSYNEQFF; DNA: TGCGCCAGCAGTACAAACGGCTGGGAGGGGTCCTACAATGAGCAGTTCTTC; V: TRBV10-1; size: NA; D: TRBD2; J: TRBJ2-1
CDR3: CASSLVAGGLYGYTF; DNA: TGTGCCAGCAGCTTAGTAGCAGGGGGCCTCTATGGCTACACCTTC; V: TRBV7-8; size: NA; D: TRBD1; J: TRBJ1-2
CDR3: CASKTGTEAFRELFF; DNA: TGTGCCAGTAAAACCGGGACAGAAGCTTTTAGGGAGCTGTTTTTT; V: TRBV6-6; size: NA; D: TRBD1; J: TRBJ2-2
CDR3: CASSFIAGGPDTQYF; DNA: TGTGCCAGCAGCTTTATAGCGGGGGGGCCAGATACGCAGTATTTT; V: TRBV5-6; size: NA; D: TRBD2; J: TRBJ2-3
CDR3: CATSNGQGPYNEQFF; DNA: TGTGCCACCAGCAACGGACAGGGCCCCTACAATGAGCAGTTCTTC; V: TRBV15; size: NA; D: TRBD1; J: TRBJ2-1
CDR3: CASSIRVSTGELFF; DNA: TGTGCCAGCAGCATTCGGGTATCGACCGGGGAGCTGTTTTTT; V: TRBV13; size: NA; D: NA; J: TRBJ2-2
CDR3: CASSLTPDDGSLNF; DNA: TGTGCCAGCAGCTTGACTCCAGACGATGGCTCGCTCAACTTC; V: TRBV7-8; size: NA; D: NA; J: TRBJ2-5
CDR3: CASSSGSSYNEQFF; DNA: TGTGCCAGCAGTAGCGGGAGCTCCTACAATGAGCAGTTCTTC; V: TRBV28; size: NA; D: TRBD2; J: TRBJ2-1